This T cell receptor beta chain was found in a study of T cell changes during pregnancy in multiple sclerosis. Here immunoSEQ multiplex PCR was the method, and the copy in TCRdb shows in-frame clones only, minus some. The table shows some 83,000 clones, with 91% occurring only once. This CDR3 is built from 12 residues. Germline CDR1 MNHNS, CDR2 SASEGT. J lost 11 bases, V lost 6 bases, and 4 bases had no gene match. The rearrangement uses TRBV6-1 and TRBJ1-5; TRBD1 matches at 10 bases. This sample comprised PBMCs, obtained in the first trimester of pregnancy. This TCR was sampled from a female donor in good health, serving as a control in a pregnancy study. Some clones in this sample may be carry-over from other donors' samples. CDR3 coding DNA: TGTGCCAGCAGGGCCGGGACAGGGGCCCAGCATTTT. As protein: CASRAGTGAQHF.